The 4 T cell receptor beta chains presented below share a single source sample, sequenced in a study of cytomegalovirus exposure and HLA in healthy donors. PCR used 60 Vbeta primers and 13 Jbeta primers. Here immunoSEQ multiplex PCR was the method, and the copy in TCRdb shows in-frame clones only, minus some. The data include over 120,000 clones; the top ten clones carry 0.8% to 1%. Sequenced material: PBMCs. The receptors come from a male donor in good health and CMV-seronegative.

The V and J genes are TRBV7-9 and TRBJ1-2; D unresolved. The CDR3 extends over 12 amino acids. With 5 bases removed from V and 8 bases from J, the gap between germline ends came to 12 bases. CDR1 is SEHNR, CDR2 FQNEAQ, per germline (reference sequence). The CDR3 coding sequence is TGTGCCAGCAGCCCGGACGGCGGGGGCTACACCTTC. Its protein is CASSPDGGGYTF.

The chain has TRBV15 and TRBJ2-3; TRBD1 matches 11 bases. CDR3 length: 17 residues. CDR1 LNHNV and CDR2 YYDKDF come from the germline V gene (reference sequence). The V gene end was trimmed by 7 bases and the J gene end by 4 bases; junction bases not matched to a gene: 13. The CDR3 spells CATKDKDRGLSADTQYF. CDR3 DNA sequence: TGTGCCACCAAGGACAAGGACAGGGGGCTTAGCGCAGATACGCAGTATTTT.

The chain couples TRBV5-4 to TRBJ2-3; TRBD2 matches at 10 bases. Germline lookup yields CDR1 SGHNT and CDR2 YYREEE (reference sequence). The junction had 6 bases not matched to a gene; V was cut back by 7 bases and J by 4 bases. The CDR3 is 14 residues long. CDR3 residues: CASLSGGASDTQYF. The CDR3, as DNA: TGTGCCAGCCTCAGCGGGGGGGCATCAGATACGCAGTATTTT.

V and J are TRBV5-8 and TRBJ2-1; 8 bases agree with TRBD1. From germline, CDR1 is SGHTS and CDR2 YDEGEE. CDR3 size: 17 residues. The V and J ends lost 2 bases and 4 bases, in that order; junction bases with no gene match: 11. The CDR3 protein is CASSLGQGGWGYNEQFF. As DNA, the CDR3 is TGTGCCAGCAGCTTAGGACAGGGAGGATGGGGATACAATGAGCAGTTCTTC. Variable domain in full (rest from reference TRBV5-8 and TRBJ2-1): EAGVTQSPTHLIKTRGQQATLRCSPISGHTSVYWYQQALGLGLQFLLWYDEGEERNRGNFPPRFSGRQFPNYSSELNVNALELEDSALYLCASSLGQGGWGYNEQFFGPGTRLTVL.